This note documents a single T cell receptor beta chain sequence. The germline gives CDR1 SGHNT, CDR2 YYREEE (reference sequence). This CDR3 region has 13 residues. Trimming took 3 bases from V and 0 from J, leaving 3 bases between them. This record belongs to a study of control samples from healthy donors and cancer patients. Repertoires were generated with immunoSEQ multiplex PCR, while TCRdb's copy carries only in-frame clones and drops some. The repertoire holds 130,000 to 150,000 clones, with approximately 88% as singletons. The chain couples TRBV5-4 to TRBJ2-2; D gene unclear. The source material was blood. The receptor was isolated from a young man in good health. In nucleotides, the CDR3 is TGTGCCAGCAGCTCGACGAACACCGGGGAGCTGTTTTTT. It specifies CASSSTNTGELFF.